This T cell receptor (beta chain) originates from a study of T cells in Graves' hyperthyroidism and ophthalmopathy. Looking at the study overall: Pretreatment peripheral blood was obtained at initial diagnosis.

RNA transcripts served as the template for amplifying TCR beta CDR3 regions. HTBI primers were employed in a first-round RT-PCR of the TCR CDR3. One entry per CDR3 protein, called by TCRdb with MiXCR from the multiplex PCR reads. The profile shows more than 500,000 distinct CDR3 sequences, about a sixth of them singletons. Hyperthyroidism patients were newly diagnosed, had disease duration under 2 months, and were aged 18 to 65 years. Exclusion of patients followed from uncontrolled infection, other autoimmune disease, pregnancy or lactation. The PBMCs had their origin in 10 ml of fresh peripheral blood. CDR1 and CDR2 (germline): SGHRS, YFSETQ. The CDR3 covers 14 residues. V shed 0 bases and J shed 2 bases, with 3 bases lying between them.

This TCR came from a woman aged 30 to 39 with Graves' hyperthyroidism. Sequenced sample: blood. The gene calls are TRBV5-1 and TRBJ1-6; no clear D gene. CDR3 bases: TGCGCCAGCAGCTTGGAGGCCTATAATTCACCCCTCCACTTT. Its protein is CASSLEAYNSPLHF.